A single TCR beta chain is shown here with its context. Its specificity is unknown. The sample is drawn from a study of response to subunit inactivated influenza vaccine. Trimming removed 1 base from V and 1 base from J, with 7 bases in between. The CDR3 extends over 14 amino acids. TCRdb called the RT-PCR reads again in MiXCR, with one record for every CDR3 protein. The profile covers a few hundred thousand distinct CDR3 sequences, with less than 15% appearing a single time and around 10% taken by the ten largest. Overall study results and limits: Authors proposed each seasonal influenza vaccination draws in few new T cells.

The rearrangement links TRBV12-3 or TRBV12-4 to TRBJ1-1, with D unresolved. The sequencing used PBMCs from blood, collected 11 to 12 days after vaccination. The receptor's source is a man aged 50-59 years who received an inactivated influenza vaccine. CDR3 loop: CASSLGLSNTEAFF. The CDR3 DNA is TGTGCCAGCAGTTTAGGGTTATCGAACACTGAAGCTTTCTTT.